This T cell receptor (beta chain) was sequenced in a study of T-cell memory formation after mild COVID-19. Study at large: TCR clusters were largely donor specific.

From 5'RACE with constant-segment primers came TCR alpha and TCR beta cDNA libraries that carried sample barcodes and UMIs. Via MiXCR, TCRdb re-called the 5' RACE reads, giving one row per CDR3 protein. The data contain 450,000 or so distinct CDR3 sequences, around 25% of them seen just once; the ten biggest clones take up around 12%. V was pared by 4 bases and J by 4 bases, with 6 bases of the junction left unmatched. The CDR3 length is 16 residues. Material: PBMCs or a T cell subset sorted from them (not recorded which). The receptor was isolated from an adult woman who had mild COVID-19 (a few samples of this study predate the infection). Cell type and time point are not known. The chain couples TRBV12-3 or TRBV12-4 to TRBJ2-1; 11 bases fit TRBD2. The CDR3 bases are TGTGCCAGCAGTTACCCCTTAGCGGGAGGGTACAATGAGCAGTTCTTC. Protein sequence: CASSYPLAGGYNEQFF.